Many counts were recorded for the clone carrying this T cell receptor (beta chain). This entry belongs to a study of response to subunit inactivated influenza vaccine. The CDR3 has 16 residues. The J segment lost 5 bases and the V segment lost 0 bases, leaving 7 bases of the junction unmatched. CDR1 and CDR2 from the germline V gene are LGHNA and YSLEER. TCRdb called the RT-PCR reads again in MiXCR, with one record for every CDR3 protein. The sample holds about 700,000 distinct CDR3 sequences, 14% seen once. This clonotype was sampled from a man aged 50 or older who received an inactivated influenza vaccine. The genes are TRBV4-3 and TRBJ2-7, with 10 positions matching TRBD2. The source was PBMCs from blood, collected 14 days before vaccination. For the CDR3, the DNA is TGCGCCAGCAGCCAAGAGGTACCCACTAGCGGGAACGAGCAGTACTTC. Translated: CASSQEVPTSGNEQYF.